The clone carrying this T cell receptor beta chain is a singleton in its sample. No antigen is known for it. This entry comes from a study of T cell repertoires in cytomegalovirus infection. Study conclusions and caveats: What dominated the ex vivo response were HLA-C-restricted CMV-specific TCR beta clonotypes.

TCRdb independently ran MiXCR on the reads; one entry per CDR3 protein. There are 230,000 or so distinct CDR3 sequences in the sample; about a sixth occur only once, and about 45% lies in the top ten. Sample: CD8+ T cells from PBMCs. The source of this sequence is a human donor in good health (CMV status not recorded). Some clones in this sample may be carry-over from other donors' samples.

The CDR3 DNA follows: TGTGCCAGCAGACAACTAGCGGGGGCAGAGACCCAGTACTTC. It yields the protein CASRQLAGAETQYF. The chain carries TRBV6-2 or TRBV6-3 and TRBJ2-5; 11 bases match TRBD2. CDR1 and CDR2 (germline): MNHEY, SVGEGT. The CDR3 runs to 14 residues. Trimming removed 6 bases from V and 4 bases from J; junction bases left unmatched: 4.